This is a list of T cell receptor beta chains from one sample in a study of long-term antiretroviral therapy in people with HIV. Clones were sequenced by immunoSEQ multiplex PCR, and TCRdb holds only the in-frame ones, with some missing. Among tens of thousands of clones, roughly 90% were seen once, and the ten largest hold under 5.5%. This material consisted of unsorted PBMCs, taken 3.1 years after starting antiretroviral therapy. The receptors come from a man younger than 30 with HIV. Both conserved end residues are part of each CDR3. A D gene is named only where the DNA matches it firmly. Only some rows state a clone size, as once, few, many or a class for expanded clones.

TRBV27,-,-,TRBJ1-5,CASRTANQPQHF,TGTGCCTCCCGGACAGCAAATCAGCCCCAGCATTTT
TRBV4-1,-,-,TRBJ2-7,CASSQTDWTYEQYF,TGCGCCAGCAGCCAAACTGACTGGACCTACGAGCAGTACTTC
TRBV7-3,-,few,TRBJ1-1,CASSLSGTTEAFF,TGTGCCAGCAGCTTATCAGGGACCACTGAAGCTTTCTTT
TRBV6-6,TRBD1,-,TRBJ1-1,CASSTEGAYTEAFF,TGTGCCAGCAGTACAGAGGGGGCGTACACTGAAGCTTTCTTT
TRBV7-9,-,-,TRBJ1-2,CASSLVRGNSNYGYTF,TGTGCCAGCAGCTTAGTTCGGGGAAATTCTAACTATGGCTACACCTTC
TRBV7-9,-,-,TRBJ2-3,CASSLGDHTQYF,TGTGCCAGCAGCTTAGGAGATCATACGCAGTATTTT
TRBV13,TRBD1,-,TRBJ2-7,CASRTTGDPSYEQYF,TGTGCCAGCAGAACGACAGGGGATCCCTCCTACGAGCAGTACTTC
TRBV7-9,-,-,TRBJ1-5,CASSLESWGNQPQHF,TGTGCCAGCAGCTTAGAGAGTTGGGGTAATCAGCCCCAGCATTTT
TRBV4-1,-,-,TRBJ2-4,CASSQEQPAGNIQYF,TGCGCCAGCAGCCAAGAACAGCCGGCTGGGAACATTCAGTACTTC
TRBV9,-,-,TRBJ2-7,CASSPYGSSYEQYF,TGTGCCAGCAGCCCCTATGGGAGCTCCTACGAGCAGTACTTC
TRBV5-1,-,-,TRBJ2-7,CASSPVRSSYEQYF,TGCGCCAGCAGCCCGGTCCGGAGCTCCTACGAGCAGTACTTC
TRBV4-2,TRBD1,-,TRBJ1-1,CASSHMRTTGDTEAFF,TGTGCCAGCAGCCACATGAGAACCACAGGGGACACTGAAGCTTTCTTT
TRBV18,TRBD2,-,TRBJ2-5,CASSPKGLADKETQYF,TGTGCCAGCTCACCAAAGGGACTAGCGGATAAAGAGACCCAGTACTTC
TRBV18,TRBD2,once,TRBJ2-2,CASSPAAGLGSGELFF,TGTGCCAGCTCACCCGCCGCGGGACTAGGTTCCGGGGAGCTGTTTTTT
TRBV7-9,-,-,TRBJ2-1,CASSLDWGPLYNEQFF,TGTGCCAGCAGCTTAGATTGGGGCCCTCTCTACAATGAGCAGTTCTTC
TRBV13,-,-,TRBJ1-1,CASKGGGVLGTEAFF,TGTGCCAGCAAAGGTGGGGGGGTATTAGGGACTGAAGCTTTCTTT
TRBV4-3,TRBD2,-,TRBJ2-1,CASSQGKREVNEQFF,TGCGCCAGCAGCCAGGGGAAGCGGGAGGTCAATGAGCAGTTCTTC
TRBV13,-,-,TRBJ1-2,CASSLQGRAEGYTF,TGTGCCAGCAGCTTACAGGGGAGGGCGGAAGGCTACACCTTC
TRBV6-6,-,-,TRBJ2-7,CASSYRQVYEQYF,TGTGCCAGCAGTTACCGACAGGTCTACGAGCAGTACTTC
TRBV5-1,TRBD1,-,TRBJ1-2,CASSFGTGNGYTF,TGCGCCAGCAGCTTCGGGACAGGGAATGGCTACACCTTC
TRBV30,-,once,TRBJ1-5,CAWSGTDSNQPQHF,TGTGCCTGGAGTGGTACAGATAGCAATCAGCCCCAGCATTTT
TRBV9,TRBD1,-,TRBJ1-1,CASSGDRGDTEAFF,TGTGCCAGCAGCGGGGACAGGGGGGACACTGAAGCTTTCTTT
TRBV6-6,-,-,TRBJ2-3,CASSYSKGGGWDTQYF,TGTGCCAGCAGTTACTCGAAAGGGGGGGGCTGGGATACGCAGTATTTT
TRBV9,-,-,TRBJ1-2,CASSVGQTINYGYTF,TGTGCCAGCAGCGTCGGACAGACCATAAACTATGGCTACACCTTC
TRBV6-1,TRBD1,-,TRBJ1-2,CASSGTGRNHGYTF,TGTGCCAGCAGTGGGACAGGGAGGAATCATGGCTACACCTTC
TRBV11-1,-,-,TRBJ2-7,CASTLSGPAYEQYF,TGTGCCAGCACACTATCCGGGCCTGCCTACGAGCAGTACTTC
TRBV30,-,-,TRBJ2-5,CAWSPLDRRWETQYF,TGTGCCTGGAGTCCCCTTGACAGGCGGTGGGAGACCCAGTACTTC
TRBV7-9,TRBD2,-,TRBJ2-5,CASSSRGGLQETQYF,TGTGCCAGCAGCTCACGGGGGGGCCTTCAAGAGACCCAGTACTTC
TRBV7-2,-,-,TRBJ1-4,CASSLRGGGYEKLFF,TGTGCCAGCAGCTTAAGGGGGGGTGGTTATGAAAAACTGTTTTTT
TRBV27,TRBD2,-,TRBJ2-3,CASSLGGGGADTQYF,TGTGCCAGCAGTTTGGGGGGCGGGGGGGCAGATACGCAGTATTTT
TRBV6-1,-,-,TRBJ1-4,CASVTGATNEKLFF,TGTGCCAGCGTCACAGGTGCAACTAATGAAAAACTGTTTTTT
TRBV19,TRBD1,once,TRBJ1-5,CASTEGTVNQPQHF,TGTGCCAGTACTGAAGGGACAGTAAATCAGCCCCAGCATTTT
TRBV5-8,TRBD2,-,TRBJ2-5,CASSLVGGGKETQYF,TGTGCCAGCAGCTTGGTCGGCGGGGGGAAAGAGACCCAGTACTTC
TRBV2,TRBD1,-,TRBJ1-4,CASNEGGTGEKLFF,TGTGCCAGCAACGAAGGCGGGACAGGGGAAAAACTGTTTTTT
TRBV30,TRBD2,-,TRBJ2-7,CAWSGRPGLAVSYEQYF,TGTGCCTGGAGTGGAAGGCCGGGACTAGCGGTTTCCTACGAGCAGTACTTC
TRBV6-5,-,-,TRBJ2-7,CASSSHTYEQYF,TGTGCCAGCAGTTCTCACACCTACGAGCAGTACTTC
TRBV7-9,TRBD1,-,TRBJ2-1,CASSLPGDRVRHEQFF,TGTGCCAGCAGCCTTCCGGGGGACAGGGTGAGGCACGAGCAGTTCTTC
TRBV27,-,-,TRBJ1-2,CASSRFGGSHTF,TGTGCCAGCAGCCGGTTTGGCGGGAGTCACACCTTC
TRBV15,TRBD2,-,TRBJ2-3,CATSRDLLAGGVADTQYF,TGTGCCACCAGCAGAGATCTCCTAGCGGGGGGGGTGGCAGATACGCAGTATTTT
TRBV18,-,-,TRBJ1-2,CASSRPPNYGYTF,TGTGCCAGCTCACGGCCACCGAACTATGGCTACACCTTC
TRBV4-3,TRBD1,-,TRBJ1-2,CASSQDAGGGGYTF,TGCGCCAGCAGCCAAGATGCAGGGGGAGGCGGCTACACCTTC
TRBV5-4,TRBD2,once,TRBJ2-5,CASSLRGGAGETQYF,TGTGCCAGCAGCTTGCGCGGGGGAGCTGGGGAGACCCAGTACTTC
TRBV5-1,-,-,TRBJ2-5,CASSFTGAGETQYF,TGCGCCAGCAGCTTTACGGGGGCAGGGGAGACCCAGTACTTC
TRBV30,-,-,TRBJ2-1,CAWEMGDEQFF,TGTGCCTGGGAGATGGGCGATGAGCAGTTCTTC
TRBV19,TRBD2,-,TRBJ2-3,CASQGLAGVTDTQYF,TGTGCCAGTCAGGGGCTAGCGGGGGTCACAGATACGCAGTATTTT
TRBV29-1,TRBD1,-,TRBJ2-2,CNNRGQTGELFF,TGCAACAACAGGGGGCAAACCGGGGAGCTGTTTTTT
TRBV9,-,-,TRBJ2-1,CASSVGGDEQFF,TGTGCCAGCAGCGTAGGCGGGGATGAGCAGTTCTTC
TRBV18,-,few,TRBJ1-2,CASSPSPGYYGYTF,TGTGCCAGCTCACCAAGTCCCGGGTACTATGGCTACACCTTC
TRBV7-9,-,few,TRBJ2-1,CASSLAGSHNEQFF,TGTGCCAGCAGCTTAGCTGGCAGTCACAATGAGCAGTTCTTC
TRBV7-8,-,once,TRBJ1-3,CASSFGNTIYF,TGTGCCAGCAGCTTTGGAAACACCATATATTTT
TRBV18,-,-,TRBJ1-2,CASSETGVNYGYTF,TGTGCCAGCTCCGAGACGGGCGTCAACTATGGCTACACCTTC
TRBV5-1,-,once,TRBJ2-1,CASSFDDLVGNEQFF,TGCGCCAGCAGCTTCGATGATCTGGTGGGGAATGAGCAGTTCTTC
TRBV5-1,TRBD1,-,TRBJ1-2,CASSLGQGNGGYTF,TGCGCCAGCAGCTTGGGACAGGGGAACGGGGGCTACACCTTC
TRBV21-1,-,-,TRBJ2-5,CAPRGAPSSQRETQYF,TGTGCCCCCCGGGGTGCCCCCTCATCGCAACGAGAGACCCAGTACTTC
TRBV4-2,-,-,TRBJ1-4,CASSQGPALSGEKLFF,TGTGCCAGCAGCCAAGGCCCTGCCTTAAGCGGTGAAAAACTGTTTTTT
TRBV7-9,TRBD2,-,TRBJ2-7,CASSSSPGLEGEIYEQYF,TGTGCCAGCAGTTCCTCACCGGGACTAGAGGGGGAAATCTACGAGCAGTACTTC
TRBV6-5,-,-,TRBJ1-1,CASGGSPEAFF,TGTGCCAGCGGAGGGAGCCCTGAAGCTTTCTTT
TRBV5-1,TRBD1,-,TRBJ1-4,CASSLARGPNEKLFF,TGCGCCAGCAGCTTGGCCAGGGGGCCTAATGAAAAACTGTTTTTT
TRBV27,TRBD2,once,TRBJ2-6,CASSSSAGVDLAGANVLTF,TGTGCCAGCAGCTCTTCAGCGGGGGTAGATCTGGCTGGGGCCAACGTCCTGACTTTC
TRBV4-3,-,-,TRBJ2-3,CASSQRSDRRQYF,TGCGCCAGCAGCCAACGAAGCGACAGGAGGCAGTATTTT